This T cell receptor beta chain came from a study of T cells in Graves' hyperthyroidism and ophthalmopathy. Overall study results and limits: Expanded thyroid clonotypes (above 0.001) were mostly also found in blood. The model identified upcoming ophthalmopathy a median roughly 6 months ahead of onset.

Of note for this clonotype: As yet, its antigen is unknown. Just one base apart from a much larger clone, this may be a read error.

CDR1 MNHEY and CDR2 SMNVEV come from the germline V gene (reference sequence). The CDR3 length is 15 residues. Amplification yielded TCR beta CDR3 regions, with RNA transcripts as the source. A set of HTBI primers served as the primers for a first-round RT-PCR of the TCR CDR3. MiXCR, run by TCRdb on the multiplex PCR reads, gives a single entry per CDR3 protein. The sample shows hundreds of thousands of distinct CDR3 sequences, 16% of them seen only once. This chain links TRBV27 with TRBJ2-6; 9 nucleotides agree with TRBD2. Sequencing was done on a sample of blood. The source is a woman in her 40s with Graves' ophthalmopathy. The DNA for the CDR3 is TGTGCCAGCAGTTTACGGCGCGGGGGGGCCAACGTCCCGACTTTC. It encodes CASSLRRGGANVPTF.